This TCR beta chain emerged from a study of blood T cells in healthy people across ages. The use of a sample-barcoded 5' primer and a J-beta primer mix characterized a second PCR of about 7 to 12 cycles. TCRdb passed the 5' RACE reads through MiXCR, listing each CDR3 protein once. The table records approximately 810,000 distinct CDR3 sequences, more than 25% of them present only once. The V gene lost 5 bases and the J gene lost 0 bases, with 11 bases spanning the gap. This CDR3 contains 15 residues. The sample consisted of blood. The receptor comes from a woman of 80 years or more in good health. The chain uses TRBV12-3 or TRBV12-4 and TRBJ1-5, with D perhaps matching TRBD1 (5 bases). The CDR3 reads CASSPRDHSNQPQHF. The CDR3 bases are TGTGCCAGCAGTCCCAGGGACCATAGCAATCAGCCCCAGCATTTT.